These 14 T cell receptor beta chains share one sample of origin, sequenced in a study of T cell responses to AZD1222 COVID-19 vaccine. Profiled with immunoSEQ multiplex PCR; TCRdb holds only in-frame clones, not every one. The repertoire includes roughly 100,000 clones, roughly 91% of them detected once, and roughly 42% sits in the top ten. The input for sequencing was peripheral blood, taken on day 0 of AZD1222 vaccination. Every receptor here comes from an adult in good health.

In this sample, this clone turned up a few times. This chain connects TRBV7-2 to TRBJ2-1; D unresolved. Trimming took off 6 bases at V and 7 bases at J, with 10 bases between the two ends. The CDR3 runs to 12 residues. Germline V CDR1 and CDR2: SGHTA, FQGNSA. This CDR3 reads CASSQFGNEQFF. In nucleotides, the CDR3 is TGTGCCAGCAGTCAATTCGGGAATGAGCAGTTCTTC.

The genes are TRBV6-5 and TRBJ2-5; no reliable D call. The CDR3 is 13 amino acids. Germline V gene data show CDR1 as MNHEY and CDR2 as SVGAGI. V was trimmed by 5 bases and J by 5 bases, leaving 12 bases between them. The CDR3 coding sequence is TGTGCCAGCAGTCCCCGGCTCGGGGAGACCCAGTACTTC. It translates to CASSPRLGETQYF.

V and J are TRBV7-6 and TRBJ2-7, with D tentatively TRBD1 or TRBD2 (5 bases each). V was trimmed by 5 bases and J by 3 bases, leaving 14 bases between them. The CDR3 runs 14 residues. Looked up from germline, CDR1 is SGHVS and CDR2 is FNYEAQ. The CDR3: CASSLEGPIYEQYF. The CDR3 region has the DNA TGTGCCAGCAGCCTCGAGGGACCGATCTACGAGCAGTACTTC.

The rearrangement uses TRBV9 and TRBJ2-3, with 8 nucleotides matching TRBD1. The length of the CDR3 is 16 residues. J was trimmed by 4 bases and V by 0 bases; bases with no gene match: 7. Germline V CDR1 and CDR2: SGDLS, YYNGEE. Written as DNA, the CDR3 is TGTGCCAGCAGCGTAGTGGCAGGGGGCGTCGCAGATACGCAGTATTTT. Amino acid sequence: CASSVVAGGVADTQYF. The whole variable domain, filled in from reference TRBV9 and TRBJ2-3, reads DSGVTQTPKHLITATGQRVTLRCSPRSGDLSVYWYQQSLDQGLQFLIQYYNGEERAKGNILERFSAQQFPDLHSELNLSSLELGDSALYFCASSVVAGGVADTQYFGPGTRLTVL.

This clone was found once. This chain joins TRBV20-1 and TRBJ1-2, with D unresolved. Germline CDR1 and CDR2: DFQATT and SNEGSKA (reference sequence). V was shortened by 3 bases and J by 7 bases, with 18 bases between the two germline ends. The CDR3 spans 14 residues. DNA of the CDR3: TGCAGTGCTAGTCCGGGCCTTGGTTCAGGTGGCTACACCTTC. It translates to CSASPGLGSGGYTF.

The chain joins TRBV28 to TRBJ1-1, with D unresolved. Germline-derived CDR1 and CDR2 are MDHEN and SYDVKM. The CDR3 has 12 residues. The ends were cut back, 4 bases at V and 11 bases at J, with 14 bases in the middle. CDR3 bases: TGTGCCAGCAGTTCCCGACCACAAAGGGCTTTCTTT. Translating it yields CASSSRPQRAFF.

The CDR3 is CASSLRQGARVTEAFF. As DNA, the CDR3 is TGTGCCAGCAGTTTAAGGCAGGGGGCGCGGGTCACTGAAGCTTTCTTT. The V gene is TRBV27, the J gene TRBJ1-1, with 8 bases matching TRBD1. V lost 2 bases, J lost 4 bases, and 9 bases stayed unmatched. Germline V gives CDR1 MNHEY, CDR2 SMNVEV (reference sequence). This CDR3 has 16 amino acids.

The rearrangement uses TRBV5-8 and TRBJ1-5; no clear D. CDR3 length: 11 amino acids. V lost 2 bases and J lost 7, with 4 bases in between. The germline V gene encodes CDR1 SGHTS and CDR2 YDEGEE. CDR3 DNA sequence: TGTGCCAGCAGCTTAGGCCAGCCCCAGCATTTT. Its protein product is CASSLGQPQHF.

The chain recombines TRBV5-1 with TRBJ2-7; D ambiguous. The CDR3 covers 15 residues. CDR1 is SGHRS and CDR2 is YFSETQ in the germline V gene. The ends were cut back, 2 bases at V and 0 bases at J, with 12 bases in the middle. The chain's CDR3 is CASSFQWHSSYEQYF. The CDR3 DNA follows: TGCGCCAGCAGCTTCCAGTGGCACAGCTCCTACGAGCAGTACTTC.

Here the CDR3 reads CASSPSGSWANVLTF. The CDR3 DNA is TGTGCCAGCAGCCCGAGCGGAAGCTGGGCCAACGTCCTGACTTTC. The chain employs TRBV7-3 and TRBJ2-6, with D maybe TRBD2 (5 bases). The V and J ends lost 5 bases and 5 bases respectively, with 13 bases between them. The germline CDR1 and CDR2 sequences are SGHTA and FQGTGA. This CDR3 is 15 amino acids long.

The chain combines TRBV19 with TRBJ1-6, with TRBD1 as a possible D gene (5 bases). The CDR3 covers 15 residues. The V gene's germline CDR1 is LNHDA and CDR2 SQIVND (reference sequence). V dropped 9 bases and J dropped 6 bases, with 18 bases sitting between them. The CDR3 bases are TGTGCCAGCACAGAGGGGAAAGAGCTTAATTCACCCCTCCACTTT. Translated: CASTEGKELNSPLHF. Complete variable domain (other parts from reference TRBV19 and TRBJ1-6): DGGITQSPKYLFRKEGQNVTLSCEQNLNHDAMYWYRQDPGQGLRLIYYSQIVNDFQKGDIAEGYSVSREKKESFPLTVTSAQKNPTAFYLCASTEGKELNSPLHFGNGTRLTVT.

The rearrangement uses TRBV30 and TRBJ1-5; D remains ambiguous. This CDR3 is built from 13 residues. The ends were cut back, 0 bases at V and 4 bases at J, with 7 bases in the middle. Germline V gene data show CDR1 as GTSNPN and CDR2 as SVGIG (reference sequence). The CDR3 nucleotides read TGTGCCTGGAGTGTAAGGCAAAATCAGCCCCAGCATTTT. Its translation: CAWSVRQNQPQHF.

J is TRBJ2-1 and V is TRBV7-2; D is possibly TRBD1 (5 bases). This CDR3 has 14 amino acids. Germline V lookup: CDR1 SGHTA, CDR2 FQGNSA. V lost 4 bases and J 4 bases, leaving 11 bases between the germline ends. DNA of the CDR3: TGTGCCAGCAGCTCCTCACAGGTTTACAATGAGCAGTTCTTC. Amino acids: CASSSSQVYNEQFF.

The J gene is TRBJ1-2, the V gene TRBV5-4; 7 bases line up with TRBD1. The V and J ends lost 6 bases and 2 bases, in that order; junction bases with no gene match: 13. This CDR3 spans 16 amino acids. The germline gives CDR1 SGHNT, CDR2 YYREEE (reference sequence). The CDR3 protein is CASTESHKTGNYGYTF. DNA of the CDR3: TGTGCCAGCACCGAATCCCATAAGACAGGGAACTATGGCTACACCTTC.